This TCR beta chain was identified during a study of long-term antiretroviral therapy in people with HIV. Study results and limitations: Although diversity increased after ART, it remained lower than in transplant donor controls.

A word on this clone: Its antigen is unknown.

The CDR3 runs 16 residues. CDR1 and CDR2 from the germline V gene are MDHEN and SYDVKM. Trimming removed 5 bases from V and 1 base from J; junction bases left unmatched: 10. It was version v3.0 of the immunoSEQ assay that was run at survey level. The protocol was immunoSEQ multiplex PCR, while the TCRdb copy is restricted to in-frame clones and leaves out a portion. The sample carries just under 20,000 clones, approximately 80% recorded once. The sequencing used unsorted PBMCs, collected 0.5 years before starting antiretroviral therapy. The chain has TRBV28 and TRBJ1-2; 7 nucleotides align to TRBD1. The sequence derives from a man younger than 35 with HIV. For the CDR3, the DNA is TGTGCCAGCAGTACCACTCGACAGGGCCGTAACTATGGCTACACCTTC. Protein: CASSTTRQGRNYGYTF.